This passage covers 5 T cell receptor beta chains from one sample sequenced in a study of OX40 agonist ivuxolimab in advanced cancers. Clones were read by immunoSEQ multiplex PCR, and TCRdb kept only the in-frame ones, dropping some. The data hold over 45,000 clones, with about 89% observed a single time. The material sequenced was CD4+ or CD8+ T cells sorted from blood, taken in a trial of the OX40 agonist ivuxolimab. These TCRs come from an adult with an advanced solid tumor such as melanoma, head and neck, liver or kidney cancer.

This chain connects TRBV6-5 to TRBJ2-7, with a possible D match to TRBD2 (6 bases). The CDR3 has 14 amino acids. The germline V and J ends were trimmed by 2 bases and 6 bases, with 14 bases remaining between them. Germline CDR1 and CDR2: MNHEY and SVGAGI. DNA of the CDR3: TGTGCCAGCAGTTACCAGGAGGGTCCGGGCGAGCAGTACTTC. Translated: CASSYQEGPGEQYF.

The CDR3 spells CASSLYDADTQYF. In nucleotides, the CDR3 is TGTGCCAGCAGCTTGTACGATGCGGATACGCAGTATTTT. J is TRBJ2-3 and V is TRBV5-5, with unresolved D. The germline gives CDR1 SGHKS, CDR2 YYEKEE (reference sequence). V was trimmed by 1 base and J by 6 bases, leaving 9 bases between them. The CDR3 has 13 residues. The variable domain in full, with the rest retrieved from reference TRBV5-5 and TRBJ2-3, is DAGVTQSPTHLIKTRGQQVTLRCSPISGHKSVSWYQQVLGQGPQFIFQYYEKEERGRGNFPDRFSARQFPNYSSELNVNALLLGDSALYLCASSLYDADTQYFGPGTRLTVL.

The gene calls are TRBV7-3 and TRBJ1-5; D gene ambiguous. This CDR3 has 14 amino acids. V was trimmed by 8 bases and J by 7 bases, leaving 18 bases between them. Germline V CDR1 and CDR2: SGHTA, FQGTGA. CDR3: CASSLRGGDQPQHF. CDR3 DNA sequence: TGTGCCAGCTCCTTACGAGGAGGCGACCAGCCCCAGCATTTT. The full variable domain, rest sourced from reference TRBV7-3 and TRBJ1-5, is GAGVSQTPSNKVTEKGKYVELRCDPISGHTALYWYRQSLGQGPEFLIYFQGTGAADDSGLPNDRFFAVRPEGSVSTLKIQRTERGDSAVYLCASSLRGGDQPQHFGDGTRLSIL.

The V call is TRBV27, the J call TRBJ1-6, with 7 bases lining up with TRBD1. Germline V gene data show CDR1 as MNHEY and CDR2 as SMNVEV (reference sequence). The CDR3 has 15 amino acids. Losses at the gene ends were 3 bases for V and 6 bases for J; bases not matched to a gene: 5. CDR3 region: CASSFDRDGNSPLHF. CDR3 nucleotides: TGTGCCAGCAGTTTTGACAGGGACGGTAATTCACCCCTCCACTTT.

J is TRBJ1-3 and V is TRBV5-1, with D tentatively TRBD1 (5 bases). The CDR3 has 14 amino acids. V shed 3 bases and J shed 4 bases, with 11 bases lying between them. Germline V gene lookup returns CDR1 SGHRS and CDR2 YFSETQ. The CDR3 loop reads CASSSGTEGNTIYF. The CDR3 coding sequence is TGCGCCAGCAGCTCCGGGACGGAGGGAAACACCATATATTTT. Drawing the rest from reference TRBV5-1 and TRBJ1-3, the complete variable domain is KAGVTQTPRYLIKTRGQQVTLSCSPISGHRSVSWYQQTPGQGLQFLFEYFSETQRNKGNFPGRFSGRQFSNSRSEMNVSTLELGDSALYLCASSSGTEGNTIYFGEGSWLTVV.